The next 5 T cell receptor beta chains were all read from a single sample in a study of cytomegalovirus exposure and HLA in healthy donors. The PCR made use of 60 Vbeta and 13 Jbeta primers. The repertoire was sequenced with immunoSEQ multiplex PCR; TCRdb's copy has only in-frame clones and lacks some. The data show under 300,000 clones, roughly four fifths seen once. Sequenced input: PBMCs. Every receptor here comes from a woman between 40 and 55 years old in good health and CMV-seropositive.

Only a few counts were recorded for this clone. The chain joins TRBV18 to TRBJ1-2, with D perhaps matching TRBD1 (5 bases). Germline V gives CDR1 KGHSH, CDR2 LQKENI. CDR3 size: 14 residues. V dropped 3 bases and J dropped 5 bases, with 13 bases sitting between them. This chain's CDR3 is CASSPDSGIYGYTF. DNA of the CDR3: TGTGCCAGCTCACCCGACAGCGGGATTTATGGCTACACCTTC.

V gene TRBV4-2 combines with J gene TRBJ1-4; 8 bases are shared with TRBD1. In germline, CDR1 is LGHNA, CDR2 YNFKEQ. The CDR3 is made up of 17 amino acids. J lost 3 bases, V lost 1 base, and 7 bases had no gene match. CDR3 nucleotide sequence: TGTGCCAGCAGCCAAGCTCTCGGACAGGGTCCTAATGAAAAACTGTTTTTT. Translating it yields CASSQALGQGPNEKLFF.

The V gene is TRBV28, the J gene TRBJ1-6; perhaps TRBD1 as D (6 bases). Germline CDR1 is MDHEN and CDR2 is SYDVKM. CDR3 length equals 18 residues. V shed 5 bases and J shed 4 bases, with 21 bases lying between them. CDR3 in DNA: TGTGCCAGCAGTCTTAACCTACAGGGAGTGCTTTATAATTCACCCCTCCACTTT. Its protein product is CASSLNLQGVLYNSPLHF. The variable domain in full, completed from reference TRBV28 and TRBJ1-6, reads DVKVTQSSRYLVKRTGEKVFLECVQDMDHENMFWYRQDPGLGLRLIYFSYDVKMKEKGDIPEGYSVSREKKERFSLILESASTNQTSMYLCASSLNLQGVLYNSPLHFGNGTRLTVT.

The genes are TRBV27 and TRBJ1-5, with D uncertain. CDR1 and CDR2 from the germline V gene are MNHEY and SMNVEV (reference sequence). There are 15 residues in the CDR3. V lost 6 bases and J 0 bases, leaving 12 bases between the germline ends. The CDR3 DNA sequence: TGTGCCAGCAGGCTAGAGTCTCATAGCAATCAGCCCCAGCATTTT. It encodes CASRLESHSNQPQHF.

The chain recombines TRBV6-6 with TRBJ2-2; D possibly corresponds to TRBD1 (5 bases). CDR3 length equals 16 residues. Germline V gene lookup returns CDR1 MNHNY and CDR2 SVGAGI (reference sequence). Deletions cut 2 bases from V and 1 base from J, with 11 bases between. The CDR3 loop is CASSYPKTENTGELFF. DNA of the CDR3: TGTGCCAGCAGTTACCCCAAGACAGAGAACACCGGGGAGCTGTTTTTT.